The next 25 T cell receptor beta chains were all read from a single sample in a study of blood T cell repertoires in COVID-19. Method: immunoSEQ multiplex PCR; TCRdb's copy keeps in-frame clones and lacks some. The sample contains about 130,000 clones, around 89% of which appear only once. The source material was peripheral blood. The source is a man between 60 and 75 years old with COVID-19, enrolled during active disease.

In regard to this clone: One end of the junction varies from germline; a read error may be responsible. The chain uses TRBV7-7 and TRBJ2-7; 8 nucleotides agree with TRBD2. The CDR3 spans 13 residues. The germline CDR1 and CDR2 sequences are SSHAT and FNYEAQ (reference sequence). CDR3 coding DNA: TGTGCTAGCAGTCCAAGCGGGGGATACGAGCAGTACTTC. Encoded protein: CASSPSGGYEQYF.

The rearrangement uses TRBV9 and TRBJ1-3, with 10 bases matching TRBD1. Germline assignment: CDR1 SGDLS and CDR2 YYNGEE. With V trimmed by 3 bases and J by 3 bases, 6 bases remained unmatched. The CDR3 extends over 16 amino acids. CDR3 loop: CASSGPTGGGGNTIYF. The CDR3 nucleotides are TGTGCCAGCAGCGGACCGACAGGGGGCGGTGGAAACACCATATATTTT.

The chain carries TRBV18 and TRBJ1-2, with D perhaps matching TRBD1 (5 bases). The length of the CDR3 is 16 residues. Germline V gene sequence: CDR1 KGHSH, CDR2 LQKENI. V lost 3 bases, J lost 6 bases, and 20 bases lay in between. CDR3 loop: CASSPGLPGAQNGYTF. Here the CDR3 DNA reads TGTGCCAGCTCACCGGGGCTACCAGGAGCCCAGAATGGCTACACCTTC.

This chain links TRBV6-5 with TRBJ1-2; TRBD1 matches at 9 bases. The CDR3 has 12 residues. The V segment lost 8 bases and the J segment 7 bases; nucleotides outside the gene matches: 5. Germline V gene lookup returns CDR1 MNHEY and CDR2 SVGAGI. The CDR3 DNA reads TGTGCCAGCGGTCCGGGACAGGGTGGCTACACCTTC. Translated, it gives CASGPGQGGYTF.

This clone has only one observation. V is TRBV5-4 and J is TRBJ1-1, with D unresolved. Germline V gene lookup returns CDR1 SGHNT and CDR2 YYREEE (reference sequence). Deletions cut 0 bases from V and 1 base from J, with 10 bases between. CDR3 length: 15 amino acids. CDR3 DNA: TGTGCCAGCAGCTTGGGGCCGGGAACGAACACTGAAGCTTTCTTT. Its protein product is CASSLGPGTNTEAFF.

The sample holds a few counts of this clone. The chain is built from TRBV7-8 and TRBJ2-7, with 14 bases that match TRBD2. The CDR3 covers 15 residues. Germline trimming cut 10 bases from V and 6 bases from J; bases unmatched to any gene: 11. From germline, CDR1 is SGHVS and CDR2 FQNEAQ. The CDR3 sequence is CATRTSGGPLSEQYF. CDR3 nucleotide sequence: TGTGCCACACGGACTAGCGGGGGGCCTTTGAGCGAGCAGTACTTC.

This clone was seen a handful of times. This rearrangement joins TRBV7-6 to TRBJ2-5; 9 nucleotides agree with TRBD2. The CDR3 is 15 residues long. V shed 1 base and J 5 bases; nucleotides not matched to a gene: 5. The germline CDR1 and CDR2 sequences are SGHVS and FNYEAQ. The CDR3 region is CASSLVGGGAETQYF. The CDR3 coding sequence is TGTGCCAGCAGCTTAGTAGGCGGGGGGGCGGAGACCCAGTACTTC.

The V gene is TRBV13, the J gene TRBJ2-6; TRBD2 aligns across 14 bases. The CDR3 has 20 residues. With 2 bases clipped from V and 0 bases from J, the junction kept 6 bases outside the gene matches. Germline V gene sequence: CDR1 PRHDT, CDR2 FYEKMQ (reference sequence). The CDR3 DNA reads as TGTGCCAGCAGCTTAACCGCGACTAGCGGGGGGGCCTCTGGGGCCAACGTCCTGACTTTC. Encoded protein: CASSLTATSGGASGANVLTF.

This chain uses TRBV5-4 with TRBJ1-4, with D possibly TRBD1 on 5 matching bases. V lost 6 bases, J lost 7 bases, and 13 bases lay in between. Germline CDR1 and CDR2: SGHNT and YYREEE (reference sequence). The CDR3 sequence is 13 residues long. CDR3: CASTPPGGEKLFF. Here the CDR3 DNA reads TGTGCCAGCACCCCCCCGGGGGGTGAAAAACTGTTTTTT. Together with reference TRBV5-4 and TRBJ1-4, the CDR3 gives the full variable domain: ETGVTQSPTHLIKTRGQQVTLRCSSQSGHNTVSWYQQALGQGPQFIFQYYREEENGRGNFPPRFSGLQFPNYSSELNVNALELDDSALYLCASTPPGGEKLFFGSGTQLSVL.

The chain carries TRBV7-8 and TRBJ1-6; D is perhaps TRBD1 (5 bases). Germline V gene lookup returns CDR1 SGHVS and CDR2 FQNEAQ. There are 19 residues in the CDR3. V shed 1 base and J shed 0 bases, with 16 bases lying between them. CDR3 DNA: TGTGCCAGCAGCTTAGGGACACAGTCGAGGAGCTCCTATAATTCACCCCTCCACTTT. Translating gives CASSLGTQSRSSYNSPLHF.

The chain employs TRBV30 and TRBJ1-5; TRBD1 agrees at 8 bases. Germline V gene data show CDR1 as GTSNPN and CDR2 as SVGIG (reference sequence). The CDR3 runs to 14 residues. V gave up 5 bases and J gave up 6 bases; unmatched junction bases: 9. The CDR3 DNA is TGTGCCTGGGGGGGTACAGGGGGGTTTCAGCCCCAGCATTTT. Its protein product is CAWGGTGGFQPQHF.

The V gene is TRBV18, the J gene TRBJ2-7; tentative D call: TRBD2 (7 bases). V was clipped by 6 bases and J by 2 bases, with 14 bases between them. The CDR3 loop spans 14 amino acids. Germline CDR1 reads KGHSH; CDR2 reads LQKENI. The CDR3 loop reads CASSSRGDTYEQYF. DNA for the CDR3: TGTGCCAGCTCCTCCCGGGGGGACACCTACGAGCAGTACTTC.

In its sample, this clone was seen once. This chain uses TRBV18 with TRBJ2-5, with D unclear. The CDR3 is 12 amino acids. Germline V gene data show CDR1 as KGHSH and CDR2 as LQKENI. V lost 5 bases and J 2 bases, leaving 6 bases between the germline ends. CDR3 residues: CASSNEQETQYF. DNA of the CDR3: TGTGCCAGCTCAAACGAGCAAGAGACCCAGTACTTC.

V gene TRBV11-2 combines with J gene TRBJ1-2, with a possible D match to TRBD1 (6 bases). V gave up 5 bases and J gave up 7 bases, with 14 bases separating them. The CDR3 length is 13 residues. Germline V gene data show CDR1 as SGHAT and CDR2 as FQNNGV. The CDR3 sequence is CASSEGGAAGYTF. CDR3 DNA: TGTGCCAGCAGCGAGGGGGGGGCGGCTGGCTACACCTTC.

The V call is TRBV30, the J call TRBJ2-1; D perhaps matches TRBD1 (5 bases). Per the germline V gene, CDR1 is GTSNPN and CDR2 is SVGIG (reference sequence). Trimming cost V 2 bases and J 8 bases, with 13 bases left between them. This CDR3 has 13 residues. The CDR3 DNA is TGTGCCTGGAGTTGGGGCAGGGAAGATGAGCAGTTCTTC. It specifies CAWSWGREDEQFF. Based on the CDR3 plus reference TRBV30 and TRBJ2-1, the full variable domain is SQTIHQWPATLVQPVGSPLSLECTVEGTSNPNLYWYRQAAGRGLQLLFYSVGIGQISSEVPQNLSASRPQDRQFILSSKKLLLSDSGFYLCAWSWGREDEQFFGPGTRLTVL.

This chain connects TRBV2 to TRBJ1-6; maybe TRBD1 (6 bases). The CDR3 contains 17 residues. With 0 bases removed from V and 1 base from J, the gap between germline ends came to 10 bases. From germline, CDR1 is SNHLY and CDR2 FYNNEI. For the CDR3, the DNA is TGTGCCAGCAGTGAAGCGGGGGGGCCGTCCTATAATTCACCCCTCCACTTT. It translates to CASSEAGGPSYNSPLHF.

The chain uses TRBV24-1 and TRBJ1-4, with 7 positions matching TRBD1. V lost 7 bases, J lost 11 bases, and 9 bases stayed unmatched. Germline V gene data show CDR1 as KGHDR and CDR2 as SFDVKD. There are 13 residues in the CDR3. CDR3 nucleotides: TGTGCCACCAGCGGGAAGGGGGCCAGGAAACTGTTTTTT. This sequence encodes CATSGKGARKLFF.

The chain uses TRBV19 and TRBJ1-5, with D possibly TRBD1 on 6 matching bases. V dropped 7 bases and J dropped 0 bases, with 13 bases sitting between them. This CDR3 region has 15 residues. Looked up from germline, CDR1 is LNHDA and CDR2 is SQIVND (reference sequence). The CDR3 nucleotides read TGTGCCAGTACCTTAGGGACACCTAGCAATCAGCCCCAGCATTTT. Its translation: CASTLGTPSNQPQHF.

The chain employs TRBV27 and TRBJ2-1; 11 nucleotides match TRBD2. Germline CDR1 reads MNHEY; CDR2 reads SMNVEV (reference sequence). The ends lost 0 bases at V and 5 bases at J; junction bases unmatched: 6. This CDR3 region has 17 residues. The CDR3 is CASSLSSGGAAHNEQFF. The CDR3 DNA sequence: TGTGCCAGCAGTTTATCTAGCGGGGGGGCGGCTCACAATGAGCAGTTCTTC.

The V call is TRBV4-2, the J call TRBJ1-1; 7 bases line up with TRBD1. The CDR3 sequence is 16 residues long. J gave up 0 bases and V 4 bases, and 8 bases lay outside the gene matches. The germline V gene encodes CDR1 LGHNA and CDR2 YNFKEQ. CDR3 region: CASSLRRTGMNTEAFF. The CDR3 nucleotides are TGTGCCAGCAGCCTGCGACGGACAGGTATGAACACTGAAGCTTTCTTT.

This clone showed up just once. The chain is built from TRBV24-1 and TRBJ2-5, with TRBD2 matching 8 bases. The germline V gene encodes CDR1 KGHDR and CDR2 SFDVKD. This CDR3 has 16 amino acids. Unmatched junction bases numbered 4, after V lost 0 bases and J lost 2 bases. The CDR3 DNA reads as TGTGCCACCAGTGATTTGGTAGCGGGGAGTCAAGAGACCCAGTACTTC. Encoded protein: CATSDLVAGSQETQYF.

The DNA of the CDR3 is TGTGCCAGCAGTGGGACAGGGGGTGGCTACACCTTC. The encoded protein is CASSGTGGGYTF. The V call is TRBV28, the J call TRBJ1-2, with 11 bases lining up with TRBD1. The CDR3 is 12 residues long. Losses at the gene ends were 5 bases for V and 7 bases for J; bases not matched to a gene: 0. Per germline, CDR1 MDHEN and CDR2 SYDVKM.

The DNA of the CDR3 is TGTGCCAGCAGTTTACGGACAGGGGGCCTTTCGTGGTACTTC. It specifies CASSLRTGGLSWYF. The chain joins TRBV27 to TRBJ2-7, with 11 bases identical to TRBD1. The CDR3 sequence is 14 residues long. Per the germline V gene, CDR1 is MNHEY and CDR2 is SMNVEV (reference sequence). J lost 12 bases, V lost 2 bases, and 9 bases had no gene match.

The CDR3 protein is CASGQGRNTIYF. The CDR3 region has the DNA TGTGCCAGCGGACAGGGGAGAAACACCATATATTTT. This rearrangement joins TRBV9 to TRBJ1-3, with TRBD1 matching over 9 bases. Germline CDR1 SGDLS, CDR2 YYNGEE. V was pared by 7 bases and J by 5 bases, with 1 base of the junction left unmatched. This CDR3 is built from 12 residues.

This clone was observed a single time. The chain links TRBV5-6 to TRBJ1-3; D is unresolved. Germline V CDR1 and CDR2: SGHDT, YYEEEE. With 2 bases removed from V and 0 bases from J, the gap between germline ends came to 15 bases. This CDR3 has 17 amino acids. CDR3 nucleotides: TGTGCCAGCAGCTTACTGGGCTATACCTCCTCTGGAAACACCATATATTTT. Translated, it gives CASSLLGYTSSGNTIYF.